A few counts support the clone carrying this TCR beta chain. RNA transcripts were the template for amplifying TCR beta CDR3 regions. Primed by the HTBI set, a first-round RT-PCR was run on the TCR CDR3. TCRdb processed the multiplex PCR reads anew with MiXCR; each CDR3 protein has one entry. This sample has approximately 28,000 distinct CDR3 sequences, with roughly 46% found just once. These data belong to a study of T cells in Graves' hyperthyroidism and ophthalmopathy. The V gene's germline CDR1 is KGHDR and CDR2 SFDVKD. The V end was cut by 1 base, the J end by 4 bases, with 9 bases between. The CDR3 contains 15 residues.

Sequences were obtained from blood. The chain couples TRBV24-1 to TRBJ2-2, with no clear D. This clonotype originated in a woman aged 30 to 39 with Graves' hyperthyroidism. The CDR3 loop is CATSDLGTLTGELFF. Here the CDR3 DNA reads TGTGCCACCAGTGATTTAGGCACTCTCACCGGGGAGCTGTTTTTT.